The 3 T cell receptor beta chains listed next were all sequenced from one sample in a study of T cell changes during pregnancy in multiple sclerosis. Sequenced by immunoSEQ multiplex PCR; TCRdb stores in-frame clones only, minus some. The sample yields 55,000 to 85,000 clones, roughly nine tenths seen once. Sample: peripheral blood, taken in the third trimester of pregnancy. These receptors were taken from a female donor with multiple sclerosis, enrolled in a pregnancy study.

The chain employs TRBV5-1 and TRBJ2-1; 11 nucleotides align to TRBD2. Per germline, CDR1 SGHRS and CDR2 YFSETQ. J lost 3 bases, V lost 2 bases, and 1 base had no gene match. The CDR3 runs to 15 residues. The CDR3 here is CASSFGTSGYNEQFF. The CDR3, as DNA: TGCGCCAGCAGCTTCGGGACTAGCGGCTACAATGAGCAGTTCTTC.

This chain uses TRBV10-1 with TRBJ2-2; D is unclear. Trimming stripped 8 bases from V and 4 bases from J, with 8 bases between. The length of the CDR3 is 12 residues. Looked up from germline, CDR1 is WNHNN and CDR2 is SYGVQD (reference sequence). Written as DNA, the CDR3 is TGCGCCAGCCCCCCGGTCACCGGGGAGCTGTTTTTT. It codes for CASPPVTGELFF.

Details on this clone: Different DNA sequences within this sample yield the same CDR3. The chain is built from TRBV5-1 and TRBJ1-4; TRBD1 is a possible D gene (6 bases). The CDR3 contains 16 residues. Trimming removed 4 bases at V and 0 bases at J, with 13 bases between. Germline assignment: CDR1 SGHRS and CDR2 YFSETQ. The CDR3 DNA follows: TGCGCCAGCAGCAGTCAGGGGCATGCAACTAATGAAAAACTGTTTTTT. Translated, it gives CASSSQGHATNEKLFF.